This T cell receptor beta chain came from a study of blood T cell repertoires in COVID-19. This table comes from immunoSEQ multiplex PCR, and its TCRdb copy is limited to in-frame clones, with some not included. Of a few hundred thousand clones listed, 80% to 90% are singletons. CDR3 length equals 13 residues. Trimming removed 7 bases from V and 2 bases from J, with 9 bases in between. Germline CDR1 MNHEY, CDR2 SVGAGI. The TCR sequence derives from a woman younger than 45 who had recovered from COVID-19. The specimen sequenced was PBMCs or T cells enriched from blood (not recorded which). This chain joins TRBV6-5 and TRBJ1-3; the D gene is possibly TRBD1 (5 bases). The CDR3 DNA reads TGTGCCAGCATGGGCAGGGCTGGAAACACCATATATTTT. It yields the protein CASMGRAGNTIYF.